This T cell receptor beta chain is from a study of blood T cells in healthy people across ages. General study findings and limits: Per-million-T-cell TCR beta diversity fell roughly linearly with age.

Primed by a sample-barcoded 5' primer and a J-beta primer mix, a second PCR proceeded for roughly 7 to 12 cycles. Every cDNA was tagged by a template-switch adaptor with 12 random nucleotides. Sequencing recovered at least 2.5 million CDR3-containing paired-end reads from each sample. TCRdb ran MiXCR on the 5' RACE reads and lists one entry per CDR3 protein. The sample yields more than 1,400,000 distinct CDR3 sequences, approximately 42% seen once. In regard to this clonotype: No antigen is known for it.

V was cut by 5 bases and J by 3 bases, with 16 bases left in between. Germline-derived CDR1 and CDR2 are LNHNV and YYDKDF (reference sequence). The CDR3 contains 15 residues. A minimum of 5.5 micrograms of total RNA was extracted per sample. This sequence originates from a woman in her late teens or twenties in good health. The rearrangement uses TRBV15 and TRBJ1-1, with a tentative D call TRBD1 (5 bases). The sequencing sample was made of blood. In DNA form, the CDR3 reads TGTGCCACCAGCCTTACCCCCATGGGGGACACTGAAGCTTTCTTT. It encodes CATSLTPMGDTEAFF. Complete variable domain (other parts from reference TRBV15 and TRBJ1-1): DAMVIQNPRYQVTQFGKPVTLSCSQTLNHNVMYWYQQKSSQAPKLLFHYYDKDFNNEADTPDNFQSRRPNTSFCFLDIRSPGLGDTAMYLCATSLTPMGDTEAFFGQGTRLTVV.